These 3 T cell receptor delta chains came from one sample sequenced in a study of gamma-delta T cells after stem cell transplantation. TCRdb re-identified clones in the RT-PCR reads via CATT. This sample carries thousands of delta-chain clones, just under 2% of them seen once, and the ten largest clones take approximately 12%. Sequencing input: gamma-delta T cells. These receptors were collected from a human donor. It is not recorded whose cells these are; they may come from a transplant donor.

Points on this clone: The junction differs from germline at one of its ends, possibly a read error. This chain uses TRDV2 with TRDJ3; a possible D gene is TRDD3 (5 bases). The CDR3 is 20 amino acids. Germline lookup yields CDR1 GEAIGNYY and CDR2 EKD. CDR3 in DNA: TGTGCCCGTGACACGATACTTCTGGGCTCACACCAGTCGGACACCCGACAGATGTTTTTC. Amino acids: CARDTILLGSHQSDTRQMFF.

This clone was counted only a few times. This likely came from a read error, as a far larger clone is one base away. Distinct nucleotide sequences in the sample also encode this CDR3. V is TRDV2 and J is TRDJ1; the match to TRDD3 covers 8 bases. CDR3 length equals 17 residues. V shed 0 bases and J 4 bases; nucleotides not matched to a gene: 12. The germline CDR1 and CDR2 sequences are GEAIGNYY and EKD. In DNA, the CDR3 is TGTGCCTGTGACACCTTGAGTACTGGGGGGTACAACGATAAACTCATCTTT. Translated: CACDTLSTGGYNDKLIF.

As DNA, the CDR3 is TGTGCTCTTGGGGACAAACCTCCTACCCACCACCGGGGGGGCGTCTCGTACACCGATAAACTCATCTTT. Its protein is CALGDKPPTHHRGGVSYTDKLIF. The V gene is TRDV1, the J gene TRDJ1; possibly TRDD2 for D (6 bases). Germline V lookup: CDR1 TSWWSYY, CDR2 QGS. Trimming shortened V by 3 bases and J by 0 bases, and 35 bases separated the two germline ends. The CDR3 covers 23 residues.